Listed here is a single TCR beta chain. CDR1 SEHNR and CDR2 FQNEAQ come from the germline V gene (reference sequence). The trim removed 6 bases at V and 5 bases at J, leaving 11 bases unmatched. The CDR3 runs 15 residues. The repertoire was sequenced with immunoSEQ multiplex PCR; TCRdb's copy has only in-frame clones and lacks some. In the table there are roughly 400,000 clones, 70% to 90% of which are singletons. This record comes from a study of blood T cell repertoires in COVID-19. Study context: Material from acute and convalescent COVID-19 was sourced from the United States, Italy and Spain.

The chain carries TRBV7-9 and TRBJ2-5, with 8 bases aligning to TRBD1. This TCR came from a woman in her 40s with acute COVID-19. The sample was PBMCs or T cells enriched from blood (not recorded which). CDR3 bases: TGTGCCAGCAGACCTGCCGGACAGGGCTCGGAGACCCAGTACTTC. This encodes CASRPAGQGSETQYF.